Listed below are T cell receptor beta chains from one sample, sequenced in a study of CD8 T cells in Susac syndrome. TCRdb reanalysed the immunoSEQ multiplex PCR reads using MiXCR and keeps one entry per CDR3 protein. The repertoire includes more than 95,000 distinct CDR3 sequences, 90% to 95% of them detected once, and roughly 0.087% sits in the top ten. Sequencing was performed on CD4+ T cells from PBMCs. These receptors were taken from a human donor in good health. Each CDR3 is given with its conserved first and last residue. The order of the fields is D gene, clone size, J gene, V gene, CDR3 DNA, CDR3 protein. D genes are given only for firm matches. Size is omitted from some rows. Given values are once, few, many or a class for expanded clones.

TRBD2,-,TRBJ2-5,TRBV20-1,TGCAGTGCAACGGGACTAGCGGGACTAAAAGAGACCCAGTACTTC,CSATGLAGLKETQYF
-,-,TRBJ2-7,TRBV7-2,TGTGCCAGCAGCCGTAGGTTAGGCGAGCAGTACTTC,CASSRRLGEQYF
-,-,TRBJ2-5,TRBV29-1,TGCAGCGTATCCCCGGGACTCCCGGGAGAGACCCAGTACTTC,CSVSPGLPGETQYF
TRBD1,-,TRBJ2-7,TRBV19,TGTGCCAGTAGTCGGACAGGGGGCCTTGGGGGCTCCTACGAGCAGTACTTC,CASSRTGGLGGSYEQYF
-,-,TRBJ2-4,TRBV5-1,TGCGCCAGCAGCTTGTTCGTTGACGACATTCAGTACTTC,CASSLFVDDIQYF
-,-,TRBJ2-7,TRBV3-1,TGTGCCAGCAGCCAAGGGCAGGGAACCCAGTACTTC,CASSQGQGTQYF
-,-,TRBJ1-1,TRBV20-1,TGCAGTGCTAGAGATCCTAGCAAGAACACTGAAGCTTTCTTT,CSARDPSKNTEAFF
TRBD2,-,TRBJ2-1,TRBV7-2,TGTGCCAGCAGCTTAAGTAGCGGGGTTGCGGATGAGCAGTTCTTC,CASSLSSGVADEQFF
TRBD1,-,TRBJ1-5,TRBV29-1,TGCAGCGTTGAAACAGGGGGGAGCAATCAGCCCCAGCATTTT,CSVETGGSNQPQHF
-,-,TRBJ2-5,TRBV4-3,TGCGCCAGCAGCCAAGGAATCCAGGGGAGGCAAGAGACCCAGTACTTC,CASSQGIQGRQETQYF
-,few,TRBJ2-1,TRBV2,TGTGCCAGCAGTCTGGGTCCTGACAATGAGCAGTTCTTC,CASSLGPDNEQFF
-,-,TRBJ2-7,TRBV6-2/TRBV6-3,TGTGCCAGCAGACGGAGGGGCCTAGGCGAGCAGTACTTC,CASRRRGLGEQYF
-,-,TRBJ2-1,TRBV20-1,TGCAGTGCTATAAGGGAGGTCAGGGATGAGCAGTTCTTC,CSAIREVRDEQFF
-,few,TRBJ2-3,TRBV6-2/TRBV6-3,TGTGCCAGCAGTGCAGTAGATACGCAGTATTTT,CASSAVDTQYF
-,-,TRBJ1-2,TRBV6-2/TRBV6-3,TGTGCCAGCAGTCCCGGGGGGACGTATGGCTACACCTTC,CASSPGGTYGYTF
-,-,TRBJ2-5,TRBV7-8,TGTGCCAGCAGTAAGGGCCAAGAGACCCAGTACTTC,CASSKGQETQYF
TRBD1,-,TRBJ2-7,TRBV20-1,TGCAGTGCTGAGGGACAGGGTGTCAACGAGCAGTACTTC,CSAEGQGVNEQYF
-,-,TRBJ1-5,TRBV28,TGTGCCAGCAGTTTTTGGAGGGTCAGGAACCAGCCCCAGCATTTT,CASSFWRVRNQPQHF
-,-,TRBJ2-7,TRBV5-1,TGCGCCAGCAGCCGCCTAGGGACACAAACCTACGAGCAGTACTTC,CASSRLGTQTYEQYF
-,-,TRBJ1-3,TRBV3-1,TGTGCCAGCAGCCAAGGTCGGGGGCTGAACTCTGGAAACACCATATATTTT,CASSQGRGLNSGNTIYF
-,-,TRBJ2-5,TRBV3-1,TGTGCCAGCAGCCACGCGGACTGGCAAGAGACCCAGTACTTC,CASSHADWQETQYF
-,-,TRBJ2-1,TRBV20-1,TGCAGTGCAAAATCTAGGACGGACTACAATGAGCAGTTCTTC,CSAKSRTDYNEQFF
TRBD2,-,TRBJ2-7,TRBV6-2/TRBV6-3,TGTGCCAGCAGTTATTCCGACCCCGGGACTAGCGGGAGGGCCGAGCAGTACTTC,CASSYSDPGTSGRAEQYF
-,few,TRBJ2-5,TRBV6-1,TGTGCCAGCCAATTAGCGGAAGAGACCCAGTACTTC,CASQLAEETQYF